This TCR beta chain was recovered during a study of CD8+ T cells in alopecia areata. Study-wide results and caveats: Among patients, TCR sharing was less clear than in mice, a difference possibly due in part to HLA diversity in the patient population. The study found higher clonality in lesional than normal scalp, especially in alopecia totalis/universalis.

Trimming removed 5 bases from V and 0 bases from J, with 1 base in between. The CDR3 loop spans 10 amino acids. CDR1 is DFQATT and CDR2 is SNEGSKA in the germline V gene (reference sequence). Worth noting for this clone: Its target is not known.

The authors extracted RNA and reverse transcribed it into cDNA as the sequencing template. Profiling relied on immunoSEQ multiplex PCR, and the TCRdb table lists in-frame clones only, not all of them. The sample includes around 100,000 clones, around three fifths of them seen just once. The chain uses TRBV20-1 and TRBJ2-5; no clear D. This TCR derives from a human donor in good health. The sequencing input was CD4+ T cells sorted from blood. CDR3 sequence reads: CSAYQETQYF. CDR3 bases: TGCAGTGCTTACCAAGAGACCCAGTACTTC.